The 5 T cell receptor beta chains given below trace back to one sample, sequenced in a study of beta chain features in type 1 diabetes. Study-wide points: Patients with Type 1 diabetes showed moderately but significantly shorter TCRB CDR3s in all four CD4+ subsets.

Their antigens are not known. Reverse transcribing all isolated RNA meant expressed TCRB transcripts were sequenced. Profiling relied on immunoSEQ multiplex PCR, and the TCRdb table lists in-frame clones only, not all of them. This sample has 200,000 to 300,000 clones; approximately 15% occur once, and the top ten carry just under 0.02%. The material sequenced was naive CD4+ T cells from blood. The origin of the receptors is a man younger than 40 with type 1 diabetes.

The rearrangement uses TRBV10-3 and TRBJ1-1; the match to TRBD1 covers 8 bases. Germline loops: CDR1 ENHRY, CDR2 SYGVKD. V gave up 7 bases and J gave up 3 bases; unmatched junction bases: 10. This CDR3 region has 15 residues. CDR3 region: CAITYSPTGDTEAFF. The CDR3 nucleotides read TGTGCCATCACCTATAGCCCGACAGGGGACACTGAAGCTTTCTTT.

This clone has just a few counts. The gene calls are TRBV6-6 and TRBJ2-7, with D tentatively TRBD2 (8 bases). There are 13 residues in the CDR3. Germline CDR1 is MNHNY and CDR2 is SVGAGI (reference sequence). Trimming shortened V by 11 bases and J by 3 bases, and 17 bases separated the two germline ends. CDR3 sequence: CAGGGGGFYEQYF. CDR3 nucleotide sequence: TGTGCCGGAGGGGGCGGGGGGTTCTACGAGCAGTACTTC.

The gene calls are TRBV21-1 and TRBJ2-2; the DNA was not compared with TRBD2, the D call given in the table. TRBV21-1 has pseudogene status. The length of the CDR3 is 15 residues. For the CDR3, the DNA is TGTGCCAGCAGCAAAGAGCGGGAGGGGGCCGGGGAGCTGTTTTTT. This encodes CASSKEREGAGELFF.

The chain combines TRBV6-5 with TRBJ2-3; no clear D gene. This CDR3 region has 13 residues. Looked up from germline, CDR1 is MNHEY and CDR2 is SVGAGI. Trimming left V 6 bases short and J 4 bases short, with 11 bases between. This CDR3 reads CASRRSLADTQYF. The CDR3, as DNA: TGTGCCAGCAGGCGATCATTGGCAGATACGCAGTATTTT.

The chain recombines TRBV5-1 with TRBJ2-7; D unresolved. The CDR3 length is 10 residues. Germline V lookup: CDR1 SGHRS, CDR2 YFSETQ. The CDR3, as DNA: TGCGCTCCCAGATCCCACGAGCAGTACTTC. Protein sequence: CAPRSHEQYF.